This T cell receptor beta chain was recovered during a study of cytomegalovirus exposure and HLA in healthy donors. A roughly 120-subject validation cohort, separate from the 666-subject first cohort, supplied the donors. This clone has more than one count but fewer than ten. Antigen: not known. Here immunoSEQ multiplex PCR was the method, and the copy in TCRdb shows in-frame clones only, minus some. The data show some 170,000 clones, roughly 80% seen once. Whole-study findings and limits: Confirmation was obtained in vitro that a few CMV-associated chains are specific for CMV antigens. In the roughly 120 validation repertoires, a later analysis found that first-cohort TCR clusters tended to co-occur.

V shed 0 bases, J shed 6 bases, and the junction held 15 bases outside the gene matches. The germline V gene encodes CDR1 SGDLS and CDR2 YYNGEE. This CDR3 has 18 residues. Sequenced: PBMCs. The chain uses TRBV9 and TRBJ2-1, with 7 bases matching TRBD1. This clonotype originated in a man younger than 45 in good health and CMV-seropositive. The CDR3 loop reads CASSVARGGRSGGNEQFF. DNA of the CDR3: TGTGCCAGCAGCGTAGCTAGAGGGGGCAGGAGCGGCGGCAATGAGCAGTTCTTC.